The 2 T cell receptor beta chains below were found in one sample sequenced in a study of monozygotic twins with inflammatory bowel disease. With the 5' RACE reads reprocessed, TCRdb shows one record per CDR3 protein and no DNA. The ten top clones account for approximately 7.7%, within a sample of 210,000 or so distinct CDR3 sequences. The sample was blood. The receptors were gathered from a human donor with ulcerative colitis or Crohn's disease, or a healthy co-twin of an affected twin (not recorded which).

The CDR3 sequence is CARRQGSGANVLTF. This sequence joins TRBV2 and TRBJ2-6. This CDR3 comprises 14 residues. Germline values: CDR1 SNHLY, CDR2 FYNNEI.

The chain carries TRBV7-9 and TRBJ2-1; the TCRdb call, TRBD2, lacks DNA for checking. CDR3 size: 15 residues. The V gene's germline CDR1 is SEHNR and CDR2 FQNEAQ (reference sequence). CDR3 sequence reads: CASSSLAGEYNEQFF.